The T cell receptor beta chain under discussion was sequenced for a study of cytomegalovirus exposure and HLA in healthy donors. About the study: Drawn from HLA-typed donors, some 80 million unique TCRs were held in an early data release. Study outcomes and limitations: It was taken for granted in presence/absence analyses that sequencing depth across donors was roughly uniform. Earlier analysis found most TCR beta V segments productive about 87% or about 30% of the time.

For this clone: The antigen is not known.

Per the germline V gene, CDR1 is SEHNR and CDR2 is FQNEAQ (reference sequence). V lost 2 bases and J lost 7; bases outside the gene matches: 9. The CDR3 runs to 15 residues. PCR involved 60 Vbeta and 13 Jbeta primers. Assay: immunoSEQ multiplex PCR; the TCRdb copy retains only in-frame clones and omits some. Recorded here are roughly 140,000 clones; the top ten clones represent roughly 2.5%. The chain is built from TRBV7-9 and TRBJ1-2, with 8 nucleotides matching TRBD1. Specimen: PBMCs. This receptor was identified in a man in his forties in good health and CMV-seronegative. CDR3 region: CASSLLFQGAGGYTF. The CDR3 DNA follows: TGTGCCAGCAGCTTATTGTTCCAGGGGGCCGGTGGCTACACCTTC.